This TCR beta chain is drawn from a study of technical replicates of blood from a few donors. Libraries were prepared by immunoSEQ multiplex PCR; TCRdb keeps only in-frame clonotypes and omits some of them. Of tens of thousands of clones listed, about 91% are singletons. Trimming stripped 2 bases from V and 3 bases from J, with 6 bases between. Germline CDR1 reads SQVTM; CDR2 reads ANQGSEA. There are 12 residues in the CDR3. The sample comprised T cells isolated from PBMCs. The chain is built from TRBV29-1 and TRBJ2-3; D might be TRBD1 (5 bases). The receptor was isolated from a human donor in good health. Some clones in this sample may be carry-over from other donors' samples. The CDR3 here is CSVESGTDTQYF. CDR3 DNA sequence: TGCAGCGTTGAATCAGGGACAGATACGCAGTATTTT.